This TCR beta chain was identified in a study of response to subunit inactivated influenza vaccine. The V and J ends lost 1 base and 2 bases respectively, with 10 bases between them. The CDR3 covers 15 residues. Germline CDR1 is SGHAT and CDR2 is FQNNGV. Broader study findings: Authors suggested seasonal influenza vaccinations each recruit few new T cells.

TCRdb reprocessed the RT-PCR reads via MiXCR and lists one record per CDR3 protein. Of 600,000 to 850,000 distinct CDR3 sequences in the sample, 13% to 15% were seen once. Remarks on this clonotype: The target antigen is unknown.

The sequence was collected from a man aged 50 to 60 who received an inactivated influenza vaccine. The input for sequencing was PBMCs from blood, taken around 15 days before vaccination. V usage is TRBV11-2 and J usage is TRBJ2-3, with D hard to call. The CDR3 reads CASSLGRIITDTQYF. DNA of the CDR3: TGTGCCAGCAGCTTAGGGCGGATTATCACAGATACGCAGTATTTT.